The clone carrying this T cell receptor beta chain is deemed medium-sized (0.01 to 0.1%). This entry is derived from a study of regulatory T cells in long-lasting Graves disease. Described time point: newly diagnosed GD, antithyroid drugs for less than 3 months. Isolated PBMC RNA provided the starting material for the TCR library. Both iRepertoire HTBI primers and Arm-PCR of CDR3 regions were used to build the TCR beta libraries. TCRdb itself ran the multiplex PCR reads through MiXCR, one entry per CDR3 protein. The sample gives under 400,000 distinct CDR3 sequences, roughly a sixth of which show up once; 30% is in the top ten. This CDR3 spans 15 amino acids. CDR1 is SGDLS, CDR2 YYNGEE, per germline. The V and J ends lost 0 bases and 1 base respectively, with 9 bases between them. These data were likewise used in another study, on T cells in Graves' hyperthyroidism and ophthalmopathy. Turning to that study: Lactation, pregnancy, other autoimmune disease or uncontrolled infection excluded patients.

The chain couples TRBV9 to TRBJ2-3; no firm D call. The TCR comes from a middle-aged man with Graves disease. Here the sequenced sample was peripheral blood mononuclear cells (PBMCs), taken at new diagnosis, from a patient treated with antithyroid drugs. The CDR3 region has the DNA TGTGCCAGCAGCGTAGAGGCGACTCGCACAGATACGCAGTATTTT. Translating it yields CASSVEATRTDTQYF.